This TCR beta chain was documented in a study of cytotoxic CD8 clonotypes in ibrutinib-treated CLL. The protocol was immunoSEQ multiplex PCR, while the TCRdb copy is restricted to in-frame clones and leaves out a portion. The data contain tens of thousands of clones, approximately 51% of them seen just once; the ten biggest clones take up approximately 17%. This CDR3 has 20 amino acids. Germline values: CDR1 LNHNV, CDR2 YYDKDF (reference sequence). The V and J ends lost 4 bases and 0 bases respectively, with 24 bases between them. This material consisted of PBMCs, taken before ibrutinib treatment. The chain joins TRBV15 to TRBJ1-4; tentative D call: TRBD1 (6 bases). The clonotype originates from a human donor with chronic lymphocytic leukemia. The CDR3 nucleotides read TGTGCCACCAGCAAGACCCTAAGAACTTACAGGGCAACAACTAATGAAAAACTGTTTTTT. Amino acids: CATSKTLRTYRATTNEKLFF.